This entry lists 20 T cell receptor beta chains sequenced from one sample in a study of T-cell reconstitution after alpha-beta-depleted transplantation in children. Unique molecular identifiers were incorporated during preparation of the TCRbeta library. TCRdb independently ran MiXCR on the PCR reads; one entry per CDR3 protein. The sample records roughly 300,000 distinct CDR3 sequences, approximately 10% being singletons. The specimen comprised PBMCs from the stem cell graft donor, sampled from the stem cell graft. These receptor sequences come from a human donor who donated a stem cell graft to a child with acute lymphoblastic leukemia.

J is TRBJ1-5 and V is TRBV12-3 or TRBV12-4, with unresolved D. Trimming took off 5 bases at V and 0 bases at J, with 17 bases between the two ends. The CDR3 extends over 17 amino acids. The CDR3: CASSTSPTGISNQPQHF. In DNA, the CDR3 is TGTGCCAGCAGTACTAGCCCGACGGGAATTAGCAATCAGCCCCAGCATTTT.

This clonotype has a handful of counts. CDR3: CSARGGRGGPDTQYF. CDR3 DNA sequence: TGCAGTGCTAGAGGCGGCAGGGGAGGACCAGATACGCAGTATTTT. The chain links TRBV20-1 to TRBJ2-3; D may correspond to TRBD1 or TRBD2 (6 bases each). V lost 1 base and J 4 bases, leaving 15 bases between the germline ends. The CDR3 runs 15 residues. Germline assignment: CDR1 DFQATT and CDR2 SNEGSKA (reference sequence).

V gene TRBV20-1 combines with J gene TRBJ1-2; 7 bases agree with TRBD1. The trim removed 0 bases at V and 6 bases at J, leaving 10 bases unmatched. The CDR3 runs to 15 residues. Germline assignment: CDR1 DFQATT and CDR2 SNEGSKA (reference sequence). The CDR3 DNA reads TGCAGTGCTAGAGATCCTACGACAGGGAAGAATGGCTACACCTTC. Its translation is CSARDPTTGKNGYTF.

The rearrangement joins TRBV7-9 to TRBJ2-3; 7 nucleotides align to TRBD1. The CDR3 covers 15 residues. Germline values: CDR1 SEHNR, CDR2 FQNEAQ (reference sequence). The V and J ends lost 5 bases and 3 bases, in that order; junction bases with no gene match: 8. The CDR3 spells CASSEEQGITDTQYF. DNA for the CDR3: TGTGCCAGCAGCGAAGAACAGGGGATTACAGATACGCAGTATTTT.

The chain links TRBV29-1 to TRBJ2-7; TRBD2 aligns across 8 bases. V was pared by 4 bases and J by 5 bases, with 10 bases of the junction left unmatched. This CDR3 region has 14 residues. Germline CDR1 reads SQVTM; CDR2 reads ANQGSEA. The CDR3: CSVVVGLAYNEQYF. Written as DNA, the CDR3 is TGCAGCGTTGTTGTAGGACTAGCTTATAACGAGCAGTACTTC.

The rearrangement links TRBV6-2 or TRBV6-3 to TRBJ1-2; D unclear. Germline CDR1 reads MNHEY; CDR2 reads SVGEGT. V lost 6 bases and J 0 bases, leaving 11 bases between the germline ends. This CDR3 has 14 residues. The CDR3, as DNA: TGTGCCAGCAGGATTTGGGCATCTAACTATGGCTACACCTTC. Translated, it gives CASRIWASNYGYTF.

The CDR3, as DNA: TGTGCCATCAGTGAGGCAGCAACGAACACTGAAGCTTTCTTT. It encodes CAISEAATNTEAFF. This rearrangement joins TRBV10-3 to TRBJ1-1; D is undetermined. The CDR3 runs 14 residues. Looked up from germline, CDR1 is ENHRY and CDR2 is SYGVKD. V gave up 2 bases and J gave up 1 base, with 8 bases separating them.

This clonotype was picked up a small number of times. The gene calls are TRBV5-4 and TRBJ2-2, with 13 bases matching TRBD2. In germline, CDR1 is SGHNT, CDR2 YYREEE (reference sequence). With 0 bases clipped from V and 6 bases from J, the junction kept 11 bases outside the gene matches. The CDR3 has 19 amino acids. DNA of the CDR3: TGTGCCAGCAGCTTGGTCCCGGGACTAGCGGGGCCTAACGCCGGGGAGCTGTTTTTT. It codes for CASSLVPGLAGPNAGELFF.

This rearrangement joins TRBV12-3 or TRBV12-4 to TRBJ2-5; D might be TRBD1 or TRBD2, each matching 5 bases. Trimming took 2 bases from V and 5 from J, leaving 21 bases between them. The CDR3 length is 17 residues. The CDR3 loop is CASSLKSSGQGLETQYF. DNA of the CDR3: TGTGCCAGCAGTTTAAAATCCTCGGGGCAGGGCTTGGAGACCCAGTACTTC.

Only a few counts were recorded for this clonotype. The chain couples TRBV6-2 or TRBV6-3 to TRBJ2-7, with D tentatively TRBD1 (6 bases). The germline CDR1 and CDR2 sequences are MNHEY and SVGEGT. The V and J ends lost 1 base and 0 bases respectively, with 7 bases between them. The CDR3 consists of 14 residues. CDR3 sequence (DNA): TGTGCCAGCAGTTACTTGGGGGCCTCCTACGAGCAGTACTTC. Encoded protein: CASSYLGASYEQYF.

This clonotype came up many times. The chain has TRBV5-1 and TRBJ1-6, with D hard to call. CDR1 SGHRS and CDR2 YFSETQ come from the germline V gene. The V end was cut by 4 bases, the J end by 5 bases, with 13 bases between. This CDR3 region has 15 residues. In nucleotides, the CDR3 is TGCGCCAGCAGCCTGCGGACCGCTCATAATTCACCCCTCCACTTT. Its protein is CASSLRTAHNSPLHF.

This sequence joins TRBV12-3 or TRBV12-4 and TRBJ2-1, with a weak D call TRBD2 (6 bases). The CDR3 has 14 residues. V lost 7 bases to trimming and J lost 1 base, with 11 bases between them. CDR3 nucleotide sequence: TGTGCCAGCAAATTGGGGGGATCCTACAATGAGCAGTTCTTC. Protein: CASKLGGSYNEQFF.

This chain links TRBV6-1 with TRBJ2-1; 8 bases agree with TRBD2. Germline trimming cut 7 bases from V and 0 bases from J; bases unmatched to any gene: 2. Per germline, CDR1 MNHNS and CDR2 SASEGT. This CDR3 is built from 14 residues. The CDR3 nucleotides read TGTGCCAGCAAGGCGGGAGGCTCCTACAATGAGCAGTTCTTC. It translates to CASKAGGSYNEQFF.

This clonotype has a handful of counts. The V and J genes are TRBV27 and TRBJ1-4; D is perhaps TRBD1 (5 bases). Trimming removed 4 bases from V and 7 bases from J, with 13 bases in between. In germline, CDR1 is MNHEY, CDR2 SMNVEV (reference sequence). This CDR3 region has 14 residues. This CDR3 is CASSWTSGGEKLFF. CDR3 nucleotide sequence: TGTGCCAGCAGTTGGACATCGGGGGGTGAAAAACTGTTTTTT.

This clonotype was picked up a small number of times. This chain uses TRBV5-1 with TRBJ2-4; 7 positions agree with TRBD1. The germline V gene has CDR1 SGHRS and CDR2 YFSETQ. With V trimmed by 0 bases and J by 6 bases, 3 bases remained unmatched. The CDR3 covers 14 residues. The CDR3, as DNA: TGCGCCAGCAGCTTGGGGGGACAGACAAACATTCAGTACTTC. Translating gives CASSLGGQTNIQYF.

The chain couples TRBV5-5 to TRBJ2-3; D is uncertain. The CDR3 contains 16 residues. V lost 2 bases to trimming and J lost 0 bases, with 13 bases between them. Germline assignment: CDR1 SGHKS and CDR2 YYEKEE (reference sequence). The CDR3 spells CASSFPVTFSTDTQYF. The CDR3 bases are TGTGCCAGCAGCTTTCCAGTAACCTTTAGCACAGATACGCAGTATTTT.

This rearrangement joins TRBV5-1 to TRBJ1-1; D might be TRBD1 (6 bases). This CDR3 has 15 residues. Germline CDR1 SGHRS, CDR2 YFSETQ. Deletions cut 4 bases from V and 7 bases from J, with 20 bases between. Here the CDR3 DNA reads TGCGCCAGCAGCACCGGGGGGACAAAATTGGGTGAAGCTTTCTTT. Translation: CASSTGGTKLGEAFF. The entire variable domain, with the rest obtained from reference TRBV5-1 and TRBJ1-1, is as follows: KAGVTQTPRYLIKTRGQQVTLSCSPISGHRSVSWYQQTPGQGLQFLFEYFSETQRNKGNFPGRFSGRQFSNSRSEMNVSTLELGDSALYLCASSTGGTKLGEAFFGQGTRLTVV.

This clonotype was seen more than once but under ten times. The CDR3 DNA follows: TGTGCCAGCAGCCAAGATTCACGGCTAACCGGGGAGCTGTTTTTT. Residues: CASSQDSRLTGELFF. The chain couples TRBV3-1 to TRBJ2-2; D is undetermined. The V gene lost 0 bases and the J gene lost 5 bases, with 10 bases spanning the gap. Looked up from germline, CDR1 is LGHDT and CDR2 is YNNKEL (reference sequence). The CDR3 contains 15 residues.

V and J are TRBV24-1 and TRBJ2-2, with 8 bases that match TRBD1. V was clipped by 12 bases and J by 3 bases; unmatched bases: 20. The CDR3 extends over 18 amino acids. The germline V gene encodes CDR1 KGHDR and CDR2 SFDVKD. The CDR3 DNA reads TGTGCCCCGATATCCTCTGGGGGTGGACAGGGCTACACCGGGGAGCTGTTTTTT. Its protein product is CAPISSGGGQGYTGELFF.

This clonotype was seen more than once but under ten times. The chain couples TRBV5-1 to TRBJ2-3, with a tentative D call TRBD2 (6 bases). The CDR3 extends over 13 amino acids. The germline gives CDR1 SGHRS, CDR2 YFSETQ. V lost 10 bases and J lost 6, with 18 bases in between. The CDR3 DNA is TGCGCCTCAACTTCAGCGGGCAGTGATACGCAGTATTTT. It encodes CASTSAGSDTQYF.